This T cell receptor beta chain appears in the sequencing data of a study of blood T cell repertoires in COVID-19. Study information: COVID-19 samples from acute and convalescent phases originated in the United States, Italy and Spain. The analysed material was cDNA or gDNA that came from T cells, B-cell-depleted T cells, or PBMCs.

The method was immunoSEQ multiplex PCR; TCRdb's version includes in-frame clones alone and lacks a portion of them. Counted here are roughly 300,000 clones, around 86% occurring once; the ten biggest clones make up around 3.2%. The CDR3 is 15 amino acids. J was trimmed by 4 bases and V by 3 bases; bases with no gene match: 7. Germline-derived CDR1 and CDR2 are KGHSH and LQKENI. The V call is TRBV18, the J call TRBJ1-2, with 8 bases lining up with TRBD1. Sequences were obtained from peripheral blood. The sequence was obtained from an older woman with active or convalescent COVID-19. For the CDR3, the DNA is TGTGCCAGCTCACCCCTTACCGGGACAGGCTATGGCTACACCTTC. This encodes CASSPLTGTGYGYTF.